The rows below give T cell receptor beta chains drawn from one sample of a study of blood T cell repertoires in COVID-19. Profiling relied on immunoSEQ multiplex PCR, and the TCRdb table lists in-frame clones only, not all of them. The sample holds fewer than 350,000 clones, 86% seen once. The sequenced sample consisted of peripheral blood. All receptors come from a woman between 25 and 40 years old who had recovered from COVID-19. The CDR3 runs from the conserved cysteine through the conserved F or W. Fields, in order: D gene, V gene, J gene, clone size, CDR3 length, CDR3 DNA, CDR3 protein. A D gene is named only where the DNA matches it firmly. Some rows have no size entry. The others give once, few or many, or a class for an expanded clone.

d_call: -; v_call: TRBV5-4; j_call: TRBJ1-1; clone_size: -; cdr3_length: 17; cdr3_nt: TGTGCCAGCAGCCCCGATATGGGGCGGAGTGGTTACACTGAAGCTTTCTTT; cdr3_aa: CASSPDMGRSGYTEAFF
d_call: -; v_call: TRBV5-1; j_call: TRBJ1-3; clone_size: once; cdr3_length: 16; cdr3_nt: TGCGCCAGCAGCTTGGGTCAGGTCTCCTCTGGAAACACCATATATTTT; cdr3_aa: CASSLGQVSSGNTIYF
d_call: -; v_call: TRBV5-1; j_call: TRBJ2-7; clone_size: -; cdr3_length: 14; cdr3_nt: TGCGCCAGCAACACGAAGGACGGTCAGGGAGAGCAGTACTTC; cdr3_aa: CASNTKDGQGEQYF
d_call: TRBD2; v_call: TRBV11-3; j_call: TRBJ2-1; clone_size: -; cdr3_length: 16; cdr3_nt: TGTGCCAGCAGCTTAACTAGCGGGAGGGCCTCCTATGAGCAGTTCTTC; cdr3_aa: CASSLTSGRASYEQFF
d_call: -; v_call: TRBV4-1; j_call: TRBJ1-5; clone_size: -; cdr3_length: 20; cdr3_nt: TGCGCCAGCAGCCAAGACTTGGGAGTTCGACAAACTTATAGCAATCAGCCCCAGCATTTT; cdr3_aa: CASSQDLGVRQTYSNQPQHF
d_call: -; v_call: TRBV12-5; j_call: TRBJ1-1; clone_size: -; cdr3_length: 13; cdr3_nt: TGTGCTAGTGCCGCCGACAAGAACACTGAAGCTTTCTTT; cdr3_aa: CASAADKNTEAFF
d_call: -; v_call: TRBV6-2/TRBV6-3; j_call: TRBJ1-2; clone_size: few; cdr3_length: 13; cdr3_nt: TGTGCCAGCAGTTATGGGGGCAACTATGGCTACACCTTC; cdr3_aa: CASSYGGNYGYTF
d_call: -; v_call: TRBV21-1; j_call: TRBJ1-3; clone_size: -; cdr3_length: 17; cdr3_nt: TGTGCCAGCAGCAAAAACAGGGGGCCCTCCTCTGGAAACACCATATATTTT; cdr3_aa: CASSKNRGPSSGNTIYF
d_call: TRBD2; v_call: TRBV11-2; j_call: TRBJ2-1; clone_size: -; cdr3_length: 15; cdr3_nt: TGTGCCAGCAGCTCTGGGGGGGAGTCCTACAATGAGCAGTTCTTC; cdr3_aa: CASSSGGESYNEQFF
d_call: TRBD2; v_call: TRBV15; j_call: TRBJ2-7; clone_size: -; cdr3_length: 16; cdr3_nt: TGTGCCACCAGCAGAGATTTGGCGGGAGATCCGTACGAGCAGTACTTC; cdr3_aa: CATSRDLAGDPYEQYF
d_call: TRBD1; v_call: TRBV6-6; j_call: TRBJ1-3; clone_size: -; cdr3_length: 15; cdr3_nt: TGTGCCAGCAGCCCCCAGGGGGTTGGTGGAAACACCATATATTTT; cdr3_aa: CASSPQGVGGNTIYF
d_call: -; v_call: TRBV18; j_call: TRBJ2-4; clone_size: once; cdr3_length: 13; cdr3_nt: TGTGCCAGCTCACCGACAGGCAAGGACGTTCAGTACTTC; cdr3_aa: CASSPTGKDVQYF
d_call: -; v_call: TRBV5-6; j_call: TRBJ1-5; clone_size: -; cdr3_length: 14; cdr3_nt: TGTGCCAGCAGCTCGGAGTATAGCAATCAGCCCCAGCATTTT; cdr3_aa: CASSSEYSNQPQHF
d_call: -; v_call: TRBV6-2/TRBV6-3; j_call: TRBJ2-7; clone_size: -; cdr3_length: 14; cdr3_nt: TGTGCCAGCAGTTACTGGACAGTCACCTACGAGCAGTACTTC; cdr3_aa: CASSYWTVTYEQYF
d_call: -; v_call: TRBV28; j_call: TRBJ1-5; clone_size: -; cdr3_length: 12; cdr3_nt: TGTGCCAGTTCCGGGTCAATCCAGCCCCAGCATTTT; cdr3_aa: CASSGSIQPQHF
d_call: -; v_call: TRBV7-2; j_call: TRBJ1-2; clone_size: once; cdr3_length: 17; cdr3_nt: TGTGCCAGCAGCTTCCCACGTCAGGGTCCGACCCACTATGGCTACACCTTC; cdr3_aa: CASSFPRQGPTHYGYTF
d_call: -; v_call: TRBV3-1/TRBV3-2; j_call: TRBJ1-1; clone_size: once; cdr3_length: 14; cdr3_nt: TGTGCCAGCAGCCAGGGGTGGGAGGGCACTGAAGCTTTCTTT; cdr3_aa: CASSQGWEGTEAFF
d_call: -; v_call: TRBV7-8; j_call: TRBJ2-7; clone_size: -; cdr3_length: 12; cdr3_nt: TGTGCCAGCAGCCACAACCAATACGAGCAGTACTTC; cdr3_aa: CASSHNQYEQYF